Below, one T cell receptor beta chain is given with its context. Germline V CDR1 and CDR2: LGHDT, YNNKEL (reference sequence). Trimming removed 8 bases from V and 6 bases from J, with 14 bases in between. The CDR3 extends over 12 amino acids. This sample stems from a study of blood T cell repertoires in COVID-19. Turning to the study itself: Nucleic acid was either cDNA or gDNA, and it came from T cells, B-cell-depleted T cells, or PBMCs.

Per the original methods: The assay estimated nucleated cells by amplifying reference gene primers. Here immunoSEQ multiplex PCR was the method, and the copy in TCRdb shows in-frame clones only, minus some. The DNA was the basis for D and trimming; V, J and clone size are from that table. The sample yields about 50,000 clones, over 80% seen once. This clonotype was obtained from a human donor with active COVID-19. The donor label of this sample is uncertain. The sequencing sample was made of peripheral blood. The chain has TRBV3-1 (or the pseudogene TRBV3-2) and TRBJ2-7, with a possible D match to TRBD1 (5 bases). Here the CDR3 reads CASGPPGAEQYF. For the CDR3, the DNA is TGTGCCAGCGGCCCTCCTGGGGCCGAGCAGTACTTC.